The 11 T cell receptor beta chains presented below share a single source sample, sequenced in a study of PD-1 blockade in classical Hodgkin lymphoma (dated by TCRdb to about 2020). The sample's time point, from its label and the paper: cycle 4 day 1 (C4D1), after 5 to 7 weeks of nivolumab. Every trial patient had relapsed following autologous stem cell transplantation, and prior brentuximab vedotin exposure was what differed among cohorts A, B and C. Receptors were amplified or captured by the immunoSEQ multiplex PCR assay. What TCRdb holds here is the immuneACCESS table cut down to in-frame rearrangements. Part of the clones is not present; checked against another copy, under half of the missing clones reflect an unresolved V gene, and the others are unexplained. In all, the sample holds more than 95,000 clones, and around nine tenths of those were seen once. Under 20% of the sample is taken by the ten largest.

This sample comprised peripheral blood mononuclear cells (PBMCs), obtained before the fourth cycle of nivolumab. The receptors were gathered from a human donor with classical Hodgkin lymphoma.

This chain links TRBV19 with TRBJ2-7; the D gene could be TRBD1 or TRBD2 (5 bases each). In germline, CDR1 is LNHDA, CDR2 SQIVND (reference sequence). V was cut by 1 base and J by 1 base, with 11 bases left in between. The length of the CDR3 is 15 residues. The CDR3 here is CASSIAGAPSYEQYF. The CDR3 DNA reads TGTGCCAGTAGTATAGCCGGGGCCCCTTCCTACGAGCAGTACTTC.

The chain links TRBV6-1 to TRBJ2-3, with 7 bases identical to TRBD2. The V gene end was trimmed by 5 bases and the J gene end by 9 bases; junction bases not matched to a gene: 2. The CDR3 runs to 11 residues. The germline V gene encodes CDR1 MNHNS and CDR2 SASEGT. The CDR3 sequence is CASSYGRTQYF. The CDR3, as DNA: TGTGCCAGCAGTTACGGGAGGACGCAGTATTTT.

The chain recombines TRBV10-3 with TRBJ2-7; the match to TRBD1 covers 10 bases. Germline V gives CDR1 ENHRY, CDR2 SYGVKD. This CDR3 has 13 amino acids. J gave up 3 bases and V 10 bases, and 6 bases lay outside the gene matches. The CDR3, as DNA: TGTGCCAGTGCCGGGACAGGGGACTACGAGCAGTACTTC. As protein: CASAGTGDYEQYF.

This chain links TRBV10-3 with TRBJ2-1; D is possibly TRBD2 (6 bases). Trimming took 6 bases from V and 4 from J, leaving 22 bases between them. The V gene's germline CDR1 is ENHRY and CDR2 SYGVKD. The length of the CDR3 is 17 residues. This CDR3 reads CAIRRGVTSGLYNEQFF. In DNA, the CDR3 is TGTGCCATCAGGAGGGGAGTGACTAGTGGACTTTACAATGAGCAGTTCTTC.

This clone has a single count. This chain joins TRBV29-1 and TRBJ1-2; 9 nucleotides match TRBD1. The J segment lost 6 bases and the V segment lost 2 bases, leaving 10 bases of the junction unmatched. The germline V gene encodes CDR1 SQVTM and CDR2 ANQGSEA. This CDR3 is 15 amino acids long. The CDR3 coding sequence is TGCAGCGTTGAACCCTTACAGGGGGCAGTGAATGGCTACACCTTC. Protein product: CSVEPLQGAVNGYTF.

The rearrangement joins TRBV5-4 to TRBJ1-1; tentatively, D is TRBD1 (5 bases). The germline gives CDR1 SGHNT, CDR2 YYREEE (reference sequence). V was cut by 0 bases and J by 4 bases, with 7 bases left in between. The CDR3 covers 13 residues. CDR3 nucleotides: TGTGCCAGCAGCTTGGGGGGGAGCACTGAAGCTTTCTTT. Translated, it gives CASSLGGSTEAFF.

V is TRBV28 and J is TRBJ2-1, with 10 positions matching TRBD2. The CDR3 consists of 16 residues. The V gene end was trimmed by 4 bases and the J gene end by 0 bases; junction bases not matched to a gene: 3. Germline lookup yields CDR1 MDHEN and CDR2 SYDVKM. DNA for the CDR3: TGTGCCAGCAGTTCCCTAGCGGGAGTCTCCTACAATGAGCAGTTCTTC. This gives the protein CASSSLAGVSYNEQFF.

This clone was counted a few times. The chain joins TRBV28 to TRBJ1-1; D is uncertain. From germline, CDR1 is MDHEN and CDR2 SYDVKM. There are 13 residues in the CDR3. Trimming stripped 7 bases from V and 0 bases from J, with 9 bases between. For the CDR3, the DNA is TGTGCCAGCAAAGAACTCTTGAACACTGAAGCTTTCTTT. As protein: CASKELLNTEAFF.

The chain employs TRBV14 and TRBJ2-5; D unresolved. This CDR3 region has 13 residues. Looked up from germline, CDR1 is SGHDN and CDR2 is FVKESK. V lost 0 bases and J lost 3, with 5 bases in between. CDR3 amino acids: CASSQEKEETQYF. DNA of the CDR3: TGTGCCAGCAGCCAAGAAAAGGAAGAGACCCAGTACTTC.

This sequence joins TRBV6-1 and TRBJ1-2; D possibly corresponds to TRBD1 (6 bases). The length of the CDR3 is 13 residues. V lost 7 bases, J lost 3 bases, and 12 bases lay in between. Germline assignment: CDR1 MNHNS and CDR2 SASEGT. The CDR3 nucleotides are TGTGCCAGCAAGACAGGTTCGGACTATGGCTACACCTTC. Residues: CASKTGSDYGYTF.

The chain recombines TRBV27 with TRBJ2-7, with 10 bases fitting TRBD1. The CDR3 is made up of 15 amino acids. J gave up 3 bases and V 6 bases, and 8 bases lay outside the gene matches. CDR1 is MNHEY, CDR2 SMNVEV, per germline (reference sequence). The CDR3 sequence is CASRPGTGDLYEQYF. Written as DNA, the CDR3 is TGTGCCAGCAGGCCGGGGACAGGGGACCTCTACGAGCAGTACTTC.